This TCR beta chain was captured by sequencing in a study of T cell repertoires and HLA-DP antigens (dated by TCRdb to 2016 to 2019). Regarding the study in general: Using HeLa cells transduced to present allogeneic HLA-DP, the study set up an in vitro model of CD4+ T cell alloreactivity. One alloantigen differed from self by one peptide-binding groove amino acid, whereas the other differed by ten, modelling structurally similar versus dissimilar alloantigens. The three donors, two male and one female, ranged from the 18-to-29 to the 60-to-69 age band. On average, around 220 ng of DNA went in for sorted CD137+CD4+ samples, versus 1,000 to 1,500 ng for pre-culture CD4+ samples. The study at large found these results: Clonality of sorted CD137+ cells was similar against both alloantigens (about 0.4) and much higher than in pre-culture samples (about 0.037). Clones undetected before culture had an average cumulative frequency of around 40% against one allele versus roughly 55% against the other. The naive and memory CD4+ repertoires were not analysed as separate populations. The study was limited by having just a few donors, by relying on a non-physiological HeLa antigen-presenting system, and by using total CD4+ cells as responders.

TCRB CDR3 regions were amplified with the immunoSEQ multiplex PCR using forward primers for 54 TRBV segments and reverse primers for 13 TRBJ segments. Pre-culture CD4+ samples were sequenced at deep resolution, targeting 210,000 or so T cell genomes. Sequencing of the amplicons was done on an Illumina HiSeq System, giving 87 bp reads that spanned the CDR3. On the study's bioinformatics: PCR and sequencing errors in the reads were corrected, and alignment to IMGT reference sequences was used to define CDR3 regions. Synthetic template pools were used to estimate template counts and unique rearrangement counts. Clonality was computed by subtracting Pielou's evenness from 1. The Daley-Smith estimator was used to estimate richness. Repertoire overlap was measured with Morisita's index. Clones found in cultured samples but undetected in the pre-culture repertoire of the corresponding donor were defined as low-abundance clones. Here the immuneACCESS table is served through TCRdb, limited to in-frame sequences with V and J called. Missing clones are a known gap in these copies; in checked studies unresolved V genes cover under half, and the rest lacks a known reason. V, J and clone size reflect that table, while D and trimming were determined from the DNA. For this sample the table gives some 89,000 clones, of which about 89% were detected only once. 1.7% of the sample lies in the top ten.

The germline V gene encodes CDR1 SGHTA and CDR2 FQGNSA. Reading from cysteine to phenylalanine, the CDR3 counts 13 amino acids. Only the CDR3 region is kept as DNA, spanning 39 bases read in frame from base 1. V loses 7 bases of germline sequence and J loses 7 bases, and the interval between the two ends is 14 bases. For this clone: Its antigen target is currently unknown. No base quality information exists; no much larger clone differs at one position.

Untouched CD4+ T cells were isolated from Ficoll-separated PBMC through negative selection with magnetic beads, and an average purity of approximately 98% was reached. Using magnetic beads, untouched CD4+ T cells were isolated from Ficoll-separated PBMC at 95% to 98% purity, with only negligible CD8+ contamination. Peripheral blood mononuclear cells came from the buffy coats of a few healthy blood donors. All three donors were CMV seronegative. The DNeasy Blood & Tissue Kit was used for extraction of genomic DNA. TCRB sequencing was performed on genomic DNA from sorted CD137+CD4+ cells and pre-culture CD4+ baseline samples from each subject.

The TCR originated in a man aged 50 to 60 in good health and CMV-seronegative. Sequenced input: CD4+ T cells from PBMCs. The rearranged chain carries TRBV7-2 and TRBJ2-1, with TRBD2 perhaps the D gene, on 6 matching bases. The sequence in DNA is TGTGCCAGCAAACCCCCTGGGGGGAATGAGCAGTTCTTC. It encodes CASKPPGGNEQFF. Beyond the CDR3, the reference TRBV7-2 and TRBJ2-1 genes provide the residues; the full variable domain reads: GAGVSQSPSNKVTEKGKDVELRCDPISGHTALYWYRQSLGQGLEFLIYFQGNSAPDKSGLPSDRFSAERTGGSVSTLTIQRTQQEDSAVYLCASKPPGGNEQFFGPGTRLTVL.